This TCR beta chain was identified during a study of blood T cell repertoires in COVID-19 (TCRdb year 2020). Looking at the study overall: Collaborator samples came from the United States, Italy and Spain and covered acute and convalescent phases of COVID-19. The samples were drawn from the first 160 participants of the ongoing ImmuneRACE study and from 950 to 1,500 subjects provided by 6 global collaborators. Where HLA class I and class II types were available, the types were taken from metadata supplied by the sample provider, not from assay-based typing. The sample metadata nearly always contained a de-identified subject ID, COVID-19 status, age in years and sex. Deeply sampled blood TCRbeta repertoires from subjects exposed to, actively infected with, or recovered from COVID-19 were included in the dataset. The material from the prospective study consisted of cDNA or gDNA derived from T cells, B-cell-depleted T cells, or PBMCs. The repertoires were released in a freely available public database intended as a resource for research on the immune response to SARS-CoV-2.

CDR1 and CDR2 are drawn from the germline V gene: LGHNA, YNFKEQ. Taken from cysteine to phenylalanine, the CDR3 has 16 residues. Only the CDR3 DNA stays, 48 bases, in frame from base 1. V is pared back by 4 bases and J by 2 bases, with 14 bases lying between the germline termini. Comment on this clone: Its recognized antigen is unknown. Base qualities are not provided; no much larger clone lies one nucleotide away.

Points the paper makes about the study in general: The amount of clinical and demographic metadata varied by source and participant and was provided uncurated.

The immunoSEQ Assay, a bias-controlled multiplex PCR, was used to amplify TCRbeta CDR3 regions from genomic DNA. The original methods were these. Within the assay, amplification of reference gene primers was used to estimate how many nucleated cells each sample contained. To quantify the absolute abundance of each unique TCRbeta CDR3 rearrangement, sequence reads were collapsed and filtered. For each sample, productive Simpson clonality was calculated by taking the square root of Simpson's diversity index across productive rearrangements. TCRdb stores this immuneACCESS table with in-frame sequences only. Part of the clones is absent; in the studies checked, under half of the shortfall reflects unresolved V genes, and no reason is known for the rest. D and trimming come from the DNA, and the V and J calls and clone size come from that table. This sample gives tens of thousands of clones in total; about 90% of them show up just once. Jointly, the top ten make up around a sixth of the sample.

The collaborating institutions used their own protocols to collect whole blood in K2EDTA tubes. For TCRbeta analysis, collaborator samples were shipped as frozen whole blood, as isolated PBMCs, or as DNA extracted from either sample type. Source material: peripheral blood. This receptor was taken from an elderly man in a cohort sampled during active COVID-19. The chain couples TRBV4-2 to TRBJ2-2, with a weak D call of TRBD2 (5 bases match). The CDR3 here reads CASSRVARGNTGELFF. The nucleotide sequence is TGTGCCAGCAGCCGCGTCGCCCGGGGTAACACCGGGGAGCTGTTTTTT.